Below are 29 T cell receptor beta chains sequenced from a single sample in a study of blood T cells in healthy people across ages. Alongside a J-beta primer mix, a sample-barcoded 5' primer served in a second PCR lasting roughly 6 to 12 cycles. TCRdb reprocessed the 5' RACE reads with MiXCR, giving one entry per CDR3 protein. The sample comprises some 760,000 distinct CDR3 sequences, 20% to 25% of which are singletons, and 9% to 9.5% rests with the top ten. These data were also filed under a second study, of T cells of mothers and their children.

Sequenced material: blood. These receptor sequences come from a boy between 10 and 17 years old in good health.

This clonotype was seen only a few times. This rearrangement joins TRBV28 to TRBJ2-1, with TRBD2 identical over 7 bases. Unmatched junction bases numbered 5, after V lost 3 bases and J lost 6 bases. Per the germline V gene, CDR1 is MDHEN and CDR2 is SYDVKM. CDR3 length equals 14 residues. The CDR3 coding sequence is TGTGCCAGCAGTTTCATGACTAGCTCCAATGAGCAGTTCTTC. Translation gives CASSFMTSSNEQFF.

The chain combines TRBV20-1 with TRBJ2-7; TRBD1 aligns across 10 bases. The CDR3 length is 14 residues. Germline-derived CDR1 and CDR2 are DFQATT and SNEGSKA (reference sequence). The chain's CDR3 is CSARPGQGTYEQYF. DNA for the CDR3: TGCAGCGCCAGACCGGGACAGGGGACCTACGAGCAGTACTTC.

The CDR3 coding sequence is TGTGCCAGCAGCTTAGTTGGGGGGAGGGCCGACAATGAGCAGTTCTTC. As protein: CASSLVGGRADNEQFF. The V gene is TRBV7-2, the J gene TRBJ2-1; the match to TRBD2 covers 7 bases. The CDR3 runs 16 residues. V dropped 1 base and J dropped 5; count of bases not matched to a gene: 8. Germline V lookup: CDR1 SGHTA, CDR2 FQGNSA.

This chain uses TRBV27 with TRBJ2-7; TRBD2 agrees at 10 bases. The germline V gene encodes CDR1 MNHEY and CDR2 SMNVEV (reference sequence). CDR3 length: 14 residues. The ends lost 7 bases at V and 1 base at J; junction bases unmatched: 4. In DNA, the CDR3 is TGTGCCAGCAAGACTAGCGGGTATTCCTACGAGCAGTACTTC. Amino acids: CASKTSGYSYEQYF.

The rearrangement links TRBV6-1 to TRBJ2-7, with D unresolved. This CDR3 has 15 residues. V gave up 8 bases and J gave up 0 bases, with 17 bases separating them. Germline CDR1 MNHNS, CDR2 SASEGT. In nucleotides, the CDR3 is TGTGCCAGCTCCGAGACGGCAGAAAACTCCTACGAGCAGTACTTC. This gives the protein CASSETAENSYEQYF.

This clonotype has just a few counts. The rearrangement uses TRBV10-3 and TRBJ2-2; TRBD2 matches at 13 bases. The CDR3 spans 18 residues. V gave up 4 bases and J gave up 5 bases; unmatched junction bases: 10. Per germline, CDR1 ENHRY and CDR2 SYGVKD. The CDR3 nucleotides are TGTGCCATCAGTGCCCTAGGGACTAGCGGGATAGGAACCGGGGAGCTGTTTTTT. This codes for CAISALGTSGIGTGELFF.

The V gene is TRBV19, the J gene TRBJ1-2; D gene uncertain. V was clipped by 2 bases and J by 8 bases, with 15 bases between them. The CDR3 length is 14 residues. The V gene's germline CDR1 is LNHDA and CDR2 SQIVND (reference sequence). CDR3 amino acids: CASSISLEAGGYTF. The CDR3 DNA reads TGTGCCAGTAGTATAAGTCTGGAGGCGGGCGGCTACACCTTC. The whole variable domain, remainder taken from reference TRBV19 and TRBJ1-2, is DGGITQSPKYLFRKEGQNVTLSCEQNLNHDAMYWYRQDPGQGLRLIYYSQIVNDFQKGDIAEGYSVSREKKESFPLTVTSAQKNPTAFYLCASSISLEAGGYTFGSGTRLTVV.

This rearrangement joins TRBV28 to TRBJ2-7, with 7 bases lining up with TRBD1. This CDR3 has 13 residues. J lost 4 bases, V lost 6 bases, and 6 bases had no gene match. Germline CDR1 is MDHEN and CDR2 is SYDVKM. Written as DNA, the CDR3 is TGTGCCAGCAGCAGTCGGACAGGTTACGAGCAGTACTTC. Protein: CASSSRTGYEQYF.

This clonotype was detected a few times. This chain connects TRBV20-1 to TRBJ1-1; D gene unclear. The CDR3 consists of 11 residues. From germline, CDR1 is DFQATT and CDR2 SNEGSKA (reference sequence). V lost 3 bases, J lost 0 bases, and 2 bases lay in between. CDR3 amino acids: CSASMNTEAFF. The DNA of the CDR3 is TGCAGTGCTAGTATGAACACTGAAGCTTTCTTT.

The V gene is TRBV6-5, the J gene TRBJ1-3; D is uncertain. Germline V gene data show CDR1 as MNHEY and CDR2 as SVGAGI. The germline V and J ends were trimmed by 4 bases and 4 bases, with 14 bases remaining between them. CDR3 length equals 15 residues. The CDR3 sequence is CASSWTGLKGNTIYF. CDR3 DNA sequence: TGTGCCAGCAGTTGGACTGGGCTTAAGGGAAACACCATATATTTT.

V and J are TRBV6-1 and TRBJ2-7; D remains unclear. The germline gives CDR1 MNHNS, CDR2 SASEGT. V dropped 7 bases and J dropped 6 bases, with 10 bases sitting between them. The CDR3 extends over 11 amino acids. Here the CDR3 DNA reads TGTGCCAGCACGGCGGACCTCGAGCAGTACTTC. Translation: CASTADLEQYF.

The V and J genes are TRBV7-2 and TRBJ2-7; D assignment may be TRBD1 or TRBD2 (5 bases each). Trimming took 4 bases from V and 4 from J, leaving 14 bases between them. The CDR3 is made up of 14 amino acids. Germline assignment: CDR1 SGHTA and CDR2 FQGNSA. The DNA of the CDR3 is TGTGCCAGCAGCTCCTTGGGGGAAGGGTACGAGCAGTACTTC. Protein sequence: CASSSLGEGYEQYF.

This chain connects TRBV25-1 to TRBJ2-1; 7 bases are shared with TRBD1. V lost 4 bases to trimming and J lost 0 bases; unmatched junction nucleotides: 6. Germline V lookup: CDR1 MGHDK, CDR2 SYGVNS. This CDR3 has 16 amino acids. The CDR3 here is CASSGDRASSYNEQFF. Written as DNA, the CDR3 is TGTGCCAGCAGTGGAGACAGGGCGAGCTCCTACAATGAGCAGTTCTTC. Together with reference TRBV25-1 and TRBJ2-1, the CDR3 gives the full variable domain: EADIYQTPRYLVIGTGKKITLECSQTMGHDKMYWYQQDPGMELHLIHYSYGVNSTEKGDLSSESTVSRIRTEHFPLTLESARPSHTSQYLCASSGDRASSYNEQFFGPGTRLTVL.

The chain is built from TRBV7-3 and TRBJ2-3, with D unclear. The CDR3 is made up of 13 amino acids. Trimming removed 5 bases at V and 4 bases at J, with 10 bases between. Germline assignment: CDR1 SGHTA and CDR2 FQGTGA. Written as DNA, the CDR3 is TGTGCCAGCAGCCCGAGGACCGCAGATACGCAGTATTTT. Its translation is CASSPRTADTQYF.

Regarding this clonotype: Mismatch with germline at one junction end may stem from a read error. The CDR3 region is CAGSQQGGGEQYF. CDR3 DNA sequence: TGCGCCGGCAGCCAACAGGGGGGAGGCGAGCAGTACTTC. The chain couples TRBV5-1 to TRBJ2-7; 8 bases are a match to TRBD1. Germline CDR1 reads SGHRS; CDR2 reads YFSETQ. The CDR3 runs 13 residues.

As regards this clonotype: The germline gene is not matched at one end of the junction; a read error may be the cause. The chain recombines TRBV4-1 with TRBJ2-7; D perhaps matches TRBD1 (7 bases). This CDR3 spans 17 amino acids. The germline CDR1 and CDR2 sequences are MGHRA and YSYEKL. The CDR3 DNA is TGCGCCAGCAGCCAATCCCCCGCGGGACAGATATACTACGCGCAGTACTTC. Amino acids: CASSQSPAGQIYYAQYF.

The CDR3, as DNA: TGCAGTGCTAGCCCGGGCCGAGGAAACATTCAGTACTTC. Residues: CSASPGRGNIQYF. The genes are TRBV20-1 and TRBJ2-4; D remains unclear. Germline values: CDR1 DFQATT, CDR2 SNEGSKA (reference sequence). Between the trimmed V and J ends, which lost 3 bases and 6 bases, there was a span of 12 bases. This CDR3 region has 13 residues.

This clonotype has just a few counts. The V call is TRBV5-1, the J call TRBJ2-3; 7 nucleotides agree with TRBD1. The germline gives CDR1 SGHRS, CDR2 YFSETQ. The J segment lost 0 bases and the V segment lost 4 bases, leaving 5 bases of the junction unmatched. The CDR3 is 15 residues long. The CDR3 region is CASSVPGQSTDTQYF. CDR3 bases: TGCGCCAGCAGCGTTCCGGGACAGAGCACAGATACGCAGTATTTT.

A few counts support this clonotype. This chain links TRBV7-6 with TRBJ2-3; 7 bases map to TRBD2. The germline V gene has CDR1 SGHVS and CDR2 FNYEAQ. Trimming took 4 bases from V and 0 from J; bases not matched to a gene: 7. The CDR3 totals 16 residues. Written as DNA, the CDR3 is TGTGCCAGCAGCTCAAGACCTAGCGGAAGCACAGATACGCAGTATTTT. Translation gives CASSSRPSGSTDTQYF.

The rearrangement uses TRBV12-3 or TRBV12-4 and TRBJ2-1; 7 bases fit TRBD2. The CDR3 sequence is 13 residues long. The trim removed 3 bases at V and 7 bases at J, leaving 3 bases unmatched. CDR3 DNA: TGTGCCAGCAGTTTGTGGGGGGGTAATGAGCAGTTCTTC. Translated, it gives CASSLWGGNEQFF.

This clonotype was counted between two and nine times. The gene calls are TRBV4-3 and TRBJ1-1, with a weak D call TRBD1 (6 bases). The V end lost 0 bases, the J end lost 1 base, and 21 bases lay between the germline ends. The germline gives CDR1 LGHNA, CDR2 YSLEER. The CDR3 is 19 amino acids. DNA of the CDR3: TGCGCCAGCAGCCAAGATCTTGGACAGCAAGAACTACCGAACACTGAAGCTTTCTTT. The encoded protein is CASSQDLGQQELPNTEAFF.

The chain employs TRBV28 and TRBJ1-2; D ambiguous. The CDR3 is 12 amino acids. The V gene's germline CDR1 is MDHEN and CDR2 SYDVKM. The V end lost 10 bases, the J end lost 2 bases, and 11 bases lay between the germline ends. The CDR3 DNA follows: TGTGCCACCCGTAGGGAGAACTATGGCTACACCTTC. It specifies CATRRENYGYTF.

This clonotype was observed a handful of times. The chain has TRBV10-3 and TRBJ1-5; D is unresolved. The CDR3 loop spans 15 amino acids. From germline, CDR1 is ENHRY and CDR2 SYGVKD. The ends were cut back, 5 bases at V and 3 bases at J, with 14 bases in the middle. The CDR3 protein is CAISSDLRYNQPQHF. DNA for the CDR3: TGTGCCATCAGTTCGGACCTCCGGTACAATCAGCCCCAGCATTTT.

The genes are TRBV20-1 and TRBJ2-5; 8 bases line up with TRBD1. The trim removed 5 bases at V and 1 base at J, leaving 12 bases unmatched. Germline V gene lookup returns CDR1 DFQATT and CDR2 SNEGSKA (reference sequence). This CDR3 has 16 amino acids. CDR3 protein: CSALDRGRGTQETQYF. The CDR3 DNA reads TGCAGTGCTCTTGACAGGGGACGTGGCACCCAAGAGACCCAGTACTTC.

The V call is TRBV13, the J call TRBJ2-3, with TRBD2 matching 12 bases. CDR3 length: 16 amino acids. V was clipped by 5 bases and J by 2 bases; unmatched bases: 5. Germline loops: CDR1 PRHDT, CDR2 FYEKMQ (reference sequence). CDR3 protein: CASSMLAGGHTDTQYF. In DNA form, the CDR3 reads TGTGCCAGCAGCATGCTAGCGGGGGGGCACACAGATACGCAGTATTTT.

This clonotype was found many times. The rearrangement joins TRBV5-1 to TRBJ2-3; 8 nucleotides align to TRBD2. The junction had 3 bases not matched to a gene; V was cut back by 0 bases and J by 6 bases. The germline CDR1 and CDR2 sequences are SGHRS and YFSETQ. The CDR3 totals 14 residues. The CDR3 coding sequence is TGCGCCAGCAGCTTGGGGACTAGCTCTGATACGCAGTATTTT. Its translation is CASSLGTSSDTQYF.

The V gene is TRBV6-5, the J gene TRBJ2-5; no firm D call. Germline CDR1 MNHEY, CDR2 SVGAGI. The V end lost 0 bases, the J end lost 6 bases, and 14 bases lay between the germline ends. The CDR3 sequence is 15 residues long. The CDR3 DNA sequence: TGTGCCAGCAGTTACTCGACTGCCGGAACAAAGACCCAGTACTTC. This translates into CASSYSTAGTKTQYF.

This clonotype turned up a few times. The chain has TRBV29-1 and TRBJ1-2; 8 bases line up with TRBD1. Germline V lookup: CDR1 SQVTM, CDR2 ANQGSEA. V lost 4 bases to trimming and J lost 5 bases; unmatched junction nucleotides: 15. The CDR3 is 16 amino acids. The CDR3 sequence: CSVVGDTGTGTYGYTF. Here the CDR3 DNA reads TGCAGCGTTGTGGGGGATACCGGGACAGGAACTTATGGCTACACCTTC.

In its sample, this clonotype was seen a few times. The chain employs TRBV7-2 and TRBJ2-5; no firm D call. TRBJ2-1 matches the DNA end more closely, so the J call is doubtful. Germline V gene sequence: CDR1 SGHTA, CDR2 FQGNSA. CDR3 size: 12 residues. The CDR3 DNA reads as TGTGCCAGCAGCCTGGACGTCCGAGAGCAGTTCTTC. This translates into CASSLDVREQFF.